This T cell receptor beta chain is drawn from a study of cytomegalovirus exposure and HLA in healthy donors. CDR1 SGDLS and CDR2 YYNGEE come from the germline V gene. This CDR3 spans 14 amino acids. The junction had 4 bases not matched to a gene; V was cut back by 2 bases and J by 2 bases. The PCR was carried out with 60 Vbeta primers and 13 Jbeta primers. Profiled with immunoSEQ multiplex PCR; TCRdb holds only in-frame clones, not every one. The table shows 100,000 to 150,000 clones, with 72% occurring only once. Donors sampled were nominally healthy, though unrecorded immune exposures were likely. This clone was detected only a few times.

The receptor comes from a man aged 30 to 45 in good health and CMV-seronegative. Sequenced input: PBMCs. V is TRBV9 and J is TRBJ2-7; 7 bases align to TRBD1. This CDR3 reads CASSVRTGPYEQYF. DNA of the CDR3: TGTGCCAGCAGCGTTAGGACAGGACCCTACGAGCAGTACTTC.